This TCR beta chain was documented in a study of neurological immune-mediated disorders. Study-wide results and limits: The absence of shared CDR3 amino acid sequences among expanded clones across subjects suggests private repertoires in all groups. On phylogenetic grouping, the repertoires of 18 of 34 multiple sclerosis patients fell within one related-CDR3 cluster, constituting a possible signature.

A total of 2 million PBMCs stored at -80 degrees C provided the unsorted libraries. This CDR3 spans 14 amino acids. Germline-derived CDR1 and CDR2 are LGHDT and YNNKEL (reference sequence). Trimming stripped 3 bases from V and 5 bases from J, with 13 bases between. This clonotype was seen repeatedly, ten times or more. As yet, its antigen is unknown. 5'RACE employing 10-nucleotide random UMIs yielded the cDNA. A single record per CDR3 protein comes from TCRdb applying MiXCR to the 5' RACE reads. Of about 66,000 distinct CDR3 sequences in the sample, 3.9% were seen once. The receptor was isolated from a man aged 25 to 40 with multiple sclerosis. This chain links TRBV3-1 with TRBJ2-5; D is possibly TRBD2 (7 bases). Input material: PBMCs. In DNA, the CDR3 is TGTGCCAGCAGCCACCTAGGGAGGGGGGAGACCCAGTACTTC. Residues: CASSHLGRGETQYF.